A selection of T cell receptor beta chains follows, all from one sample in a study of neurological immune-mediated disorders. TCRdb re-called the 5' RACE reads with MiXCR, one entry per CDR3 protein. The sample records 25,000 to 30,000 distinct CDR3 sequences, about 16% being singletons. The sample comprised CD4+ T cells from blood. The receptors stem from a female donor with HTLV-1-associated myelopathy (HAM/TSP). CDR3s include the opening cysteine and the closing phenylalanine or tryptophan. A D gene is named only where the DNA matches it firmly. Size values are once, few and many counts, or a class for expanded clones, and some rows have none.

j_gene,abundance,v_gene,d_gene,CDR3nt,CDR3aa
TRBJ1-2,many,TRBV2,-,TGTGCCAGCAGTCTCCTCGGGGAGGTTGGCGGCTACACCTTC,CASSLLGEVGGYTF
TRBJ2-3,many,TRBV9,TRBD2,TGTGCCAGCAGCGTGATAAGCGGGGGCCGGGATACGCAGTATTTT,CASSVISGGRDTQYF
TRBJ2-7,many,TRBV7-2,TRBD1,TGTGCCAGCAGCTTCCTGGACAGGGGCGAGCAGTACTTC,CASSFLDRGEQYF
TRBJ1-2,many,TRBV7-8,-,TGTGCCAGCAGCTTAGCCCGGTCTGGCTATGGCTACACCTTC,CASSLARSGYGYTF
TRBJ1-1,-,TRBV10-3,-,TGTGCCATCGGGGACCAACGGGGAAGTTACACTGAAGCTTTCTTT,CAIGDQRGSYTEAFF
TRBJ2-6,few,TRBV4-2,-,TGTGCCAGCAGCGATCGACAGGTACTCTCTGGGGCCAACGTCCTGACTTTC,CASSDRQVLSGANVLTF
TRBJ2-1,many,TRBV6-2/TRBV6-3,-,TGTGCCAGCAAGGGGGACACCTCCTACAATGAGCAGTTCTTC,CASKGDTSYNEQFF
TRBJ2-3,many,TRBV29-1,-,TGCAGCGTTGAAGAGAGCGCAGATACGCAGTATTTT,CSVEESADTQYF
TRBJ2-2,many,TRBV11-2,TRBD1,TGTGCCAGCAGCCCCGGACAGGGGGCTACCGGGGAGCTGTTTTTT,CASSPGQGATGELFF
TRBJ2-5,many,TRBV27,-,TGTGCCAGCAACTCGTTGGGGGGGACCCAGTACTTC,CASNSLGGTQYF